This passage covers 4 T cell receptor beta chains from one sample sequenced in a study of CD8+ T cells in alopecia areata. cDNA serving as the sequencing template came from extracted, reverse transcribed RNA. Profiling relied on immunoSEQ multiplex PCR, and the TCRdb table lists in-frame clones only, not all of them. The table records about 290,000 clones, 55% to 70% of them present only once. Treatment defined: oral pan-JAK inhibitor, 5-10 mg twice daily. This specimen was CD4+ T cells sorted from blood, taken at week 24, from a patient treated with tofacitinib. The receptors come from a human donor with alopecia areata.

This sequence joins TRBV29-1 and TRBJ1-1; a possible D gene is TRBD1 (6 bases). In germline, CDR1 is SQVTM, CDR2 ANQGSEA. V was pared by 7 bases and J by 7 bases, with 22 bases between. The CDR3 has 14 amino acids. The CDR3, as DNA: TGCAGCGGGATGGACAGCGGGGGAGGGGGTGAAGCTTTCTTT. Its protein product is CSGMDSGGGGEAFF. The whole variable domain, filled in from reference TRBV29-1 and TRBJ1-1, reads SAVISQKPSRDICQRGTSLTIQCQVDSQVTMMFWYRQQPGQSLTLIATANQGSEATYESGFVIDKFPISRPNLTFSTLTVSNMSPEDSSIYLCSGMDSGGGGEAFFGQGTRLTVV.

The chain has TRBV29-1 and TRBJ2-5; 12 nucleotides line up with TRBD2. Germline CDR1 reads SQVTM; CDR2 reads ANQGSEA. The CDR3 is 17 residues long. V trimming: 4 bases; J trimming: 4 bases; junction bases outside the gene matches: 13. The CDR3 here is CSVGGRTSGEGGETQYF. For the CDR3, the DNA is TGCAGCGTTGGGGGGCGGACTAGCGGGGAAGGAGGAGAGACCCAGTACTTC.

The rearrangement links TRBV30 to TRBJ1-2, with TRBD1 as a possible D gene (5 bases). The CDR3 extends over 14 amino acids. Trimming removed 4 bases from V and 8 bases from J, with 20 bases in between. Germline V gene sequence: CDR1 GTSNPN, CDR2 SVGIG (reference sequence). In nucleotides, the CDR3 is TGTGCCTGGACCTACAGGTCTAGGTTGGGCGGCTACACCTTC. As protein: CAWTYRSRLGGYTF.

This chain links TRBV6-6 with TRBJ1-2, with 10 bases identical to TRBD1. The V gene's germline CDR1 is MNHNY and CDR2 SVGAGI (reference sequence). Trimming removed 2 bases from V and 6 bases from J; junction bases left unmatched: 3. This CDR3 region has 14 residues. For the CDR3, the DNA is TGTGCCAGCAGTTACCTGGGGACAGGGGATGGCTACACCTTC. Its protein is CASSYLGTGDGYTF.